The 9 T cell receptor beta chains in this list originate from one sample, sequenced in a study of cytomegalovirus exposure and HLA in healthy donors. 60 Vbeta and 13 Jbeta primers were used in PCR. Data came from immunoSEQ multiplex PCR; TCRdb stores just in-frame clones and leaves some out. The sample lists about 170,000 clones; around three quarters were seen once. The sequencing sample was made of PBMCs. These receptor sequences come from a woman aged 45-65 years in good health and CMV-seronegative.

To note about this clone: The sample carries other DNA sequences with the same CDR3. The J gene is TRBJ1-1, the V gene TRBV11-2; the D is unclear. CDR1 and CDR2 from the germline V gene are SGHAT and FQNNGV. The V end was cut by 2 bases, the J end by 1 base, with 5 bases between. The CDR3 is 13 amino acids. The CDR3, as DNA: TGTGCCAGCAGCTTACGGGAGAACACTGAAGCTTTCTTT. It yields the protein CASSLRENTEAFF. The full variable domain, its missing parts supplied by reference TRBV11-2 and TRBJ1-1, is EAGVAQSPRYKIIEKRQSVAFWCNPISGHATLYWYQQILGQGPKLLIQFQNNGVVDDSQLPKDRFSAERLKGVDSTLKIQPAKLEDSAVYLCASSLRENTEAFFGQGTRLTVV.

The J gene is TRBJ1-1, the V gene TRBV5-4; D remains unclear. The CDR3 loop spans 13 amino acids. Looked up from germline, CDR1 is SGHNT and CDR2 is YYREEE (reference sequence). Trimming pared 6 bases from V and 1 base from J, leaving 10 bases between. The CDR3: CASTWGGNTEAFF. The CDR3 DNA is TGTGCCAGCACCTGGGGAGGGAACACTGAAGCTTTCTTT.

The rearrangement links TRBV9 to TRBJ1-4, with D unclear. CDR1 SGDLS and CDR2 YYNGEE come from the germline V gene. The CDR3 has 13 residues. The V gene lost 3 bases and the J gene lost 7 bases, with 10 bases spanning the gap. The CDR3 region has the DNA TGTGCCAGCAGCGCTAGGTTTGGTGAAAAACTGTTTTTT. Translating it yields CASSARFGEKLFF.

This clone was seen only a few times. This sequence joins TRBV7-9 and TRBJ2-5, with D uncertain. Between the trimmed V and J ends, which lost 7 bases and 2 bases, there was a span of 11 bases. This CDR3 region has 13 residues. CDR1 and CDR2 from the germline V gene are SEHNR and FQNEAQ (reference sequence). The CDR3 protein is CASTGQPQETQYF. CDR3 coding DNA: TGTGCCAGCACTGGGCAGCCTCAAGAGACCCAGTACTTC.

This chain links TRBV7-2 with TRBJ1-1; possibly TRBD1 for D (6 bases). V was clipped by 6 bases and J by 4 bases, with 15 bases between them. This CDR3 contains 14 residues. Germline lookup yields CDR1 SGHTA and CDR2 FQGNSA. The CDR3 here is CASSPPGAFTEAFF. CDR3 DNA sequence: TGTGCCAGCAGTCCTCCAGGGGCGTTCACTGAAGCTTTCTTT.

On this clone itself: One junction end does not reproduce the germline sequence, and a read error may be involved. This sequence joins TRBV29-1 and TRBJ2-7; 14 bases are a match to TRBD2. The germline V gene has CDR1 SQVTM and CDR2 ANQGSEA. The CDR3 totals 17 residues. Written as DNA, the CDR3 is TGCAGCGTTGAAGATCGAGGGACTAGCGGGAGTTCCTCCGAGCAGTACTTC. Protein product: CSVEDRGTSGSSSEQYF.

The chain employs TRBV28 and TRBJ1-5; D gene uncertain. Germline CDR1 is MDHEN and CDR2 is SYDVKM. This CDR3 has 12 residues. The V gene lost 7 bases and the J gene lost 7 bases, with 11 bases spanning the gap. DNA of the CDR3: TGTGCCAGCAACCCTATGGAGCAGCCCCAGCATTTT. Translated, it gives CASNPMEQPQHF.

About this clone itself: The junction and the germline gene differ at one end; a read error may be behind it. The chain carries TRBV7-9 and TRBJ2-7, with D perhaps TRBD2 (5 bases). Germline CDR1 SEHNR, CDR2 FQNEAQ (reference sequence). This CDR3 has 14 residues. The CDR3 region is CSSSLELDWYEQYF. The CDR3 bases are TGTTCCAGCAGCTTAGAACTAGACTGGTACGAGCAGTACTTC.

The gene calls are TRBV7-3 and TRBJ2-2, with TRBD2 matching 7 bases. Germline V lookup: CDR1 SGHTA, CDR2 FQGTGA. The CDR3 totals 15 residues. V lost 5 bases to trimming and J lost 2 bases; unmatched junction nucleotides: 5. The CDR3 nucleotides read TGTGCCAGCAGCCCCCAGCGGGATAACACCGGGGAGCTGTTTTTT. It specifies CASSPQRDNTGELFF.